One sample yielded the 30 T cell receptor beta chains listed below, sequenced in a study of shared clonotypes between healthy human individuals (dated by TCRdb to 2018 to 2021). Preparation of the library involved the immunoSEQ multiplex PCR assay. Here the immuneACCESS table is served through TCRdb, limited to in-frame sequences with V and J called. Missing clones are a known gap in these copies; in checked studies unresolved V genes cover under half, and the rest lacks a known reason. For this sample there are over 2 million clones; approximately 94% appear just once. Around 1.1% of the sample is held by the ten biggest clonotypes. For the CD8 naive samples, CD45RO-negative cells were positively selected for CCR7, yielding a CD45RA+CCR7+ population from which TemRA cells were excluded. Source material: naive CD8+ T cells sorted from blood. Explained via the paper, the cell subset or site label denotes: CD45RA+CCR7+. The receptor source for this set is a man aged 18 to 35 in good health.

This clone was detected only once. The chain has TRBV15 and TRBJ2-1, with TRBD2 matching over 12 bases. J gave up 8 bases and V 5 bases, and 7 bases lay outside the gene matches. The CDR3 sequence is 15 residues long. Germline assignment: CDR1 LNHNV and CDR2 YYDKDF (reference sequence). The CDR3 bases are TGTGCCACCAGCGGCCAGACTAGCGGGAGTGATGAGCAGTTCTTC. Translation gives CATSGQTSGSDEQFF.

This clone was detected only a few times. The gene calls are TRBV6-5 and TRBJ2-7, with D unresolved. CDR3 length equals 14 residues. The germline gives CDR1 MNHEY, CDR2 SVGAGI. V lost 6 bases, J lost 4 bases, and 16 bases lay in between. CDR3 residues: CASRRGDPWYEQYF. CDR3 sequence (DNA): TGTGCCAGCAGGCGTGGGGATCCGTGGTACGAGCAGTACTTC.

This chain uses TRBV5-6 with TRBJ2-7; maybe TRBD2 (5 bases). V lost 4 bases and J lost 6, with 11 bases in between. Germline CDR1 reads SGHDT; CDR2 reads YYEEEE. The CDR3 runs to 12 residues. The CDR3 loop is CASSVGLLEQYF. For the CDR3, the DNA is TGTGCCAGCAGCGTTGGACTTCTCGAGCAGTACTTC. Combining the CDR3 with reference TRBV5-6 and TRBJ2-7 gives the whole variable domain DAGVTQSPTHLIKTRGQQVTLRCSPKSGHDTVSWYQQALGQGPQFIFQYYEEEERQRGNFPDRFSGHQFPNYSSELNVNALLLGDSALYLCASSVGLLEQYFGPGTRLTVT.

On this clone: The identical CDR3 is also encoded by other nucleotide sequences in the sample. The V call is TRBV4-1, the J call TRBJ2-7; TRBD2 matches 9 bases. The trim removed 2 bases at V and 4 bases at J, leaving 3 bases unmatched. There are 14 residues in the CDR3. Germline V CDR1 and CDR2: MGHRA, YSYEKL. The CDR3 DNA is TGCGCCAGCAGCCAATTAGCGGGAGAGTACGAGCAGTACTTC. Amino acid sequence: CASSQLAGEYEQYF.

Turning to this clone: The same CDR3 arises from other DNA sequences in this sample as well. V usage is TRBV6-5 and J usage is TRBJ2-7; D perhaps matches TRBD2 (5 bases). The V gene lost 0 bases and the J gene lost 3 bases, with 6 bases spanning the gap. The CDR3 consists of 13 residues. In germline, CDR1 is MNHEY, CDR2 SVGAGI. The CDR3 region has the DNA TGTGCCAGCAGTTACTCGGCGGGCTACGAGCAGTACTTC. Translating it yields CASSYSAGYEQYF.

The chain has TRBV4-2 and TRBJ2-2; D not resolved. The CDR3 is 15 residues long. With 0 bases removed from V and 0 bases from J, the gap between germline ends came to 5 bases. Germline V CDR1 and CDR2: LGHNA, YNFKEQ. Here the CDR3 DNA reads TGTGCCAGCAGCCAAGATTATCCGAACACCGGGGAGCTGTTTTTT. This translates into CASSQDYPNTGELFF.

The gene calls are TRBV13 and TRBJ2-5, with TRBD2 matching 15 bases. With V trimmed by 5 bases and J by 5 bases, 15 bases remained unmatched. The CDR3 extends over 19 amino acids. Germline V gene data show CDR1 as PRHDT and CDR2 as FYEKMQ (reference sequence). CDR3 sequence (DNA): TGTGCCAGCAGCCCTGGGGGACTAGCGGGGGGTTACGTCCCCGAGACCCAGTACTTC. Encoded protein: CASSPGGLAGGYVPETQYF.

The rearrangement joins TRBV7-3 to TRBJ2-1, with unresolved D. The CDR3 runs to 15 residues. Trimming stripped 6 bases from V and 0 bases from J, with 12 bases between. Germline values: CDR1 SGHTA, CDR2 FQGTGA. CDR3 amino acids: CASSPTTSSYNEQFF. The CDR3 bases are TGTGCCAGCAGTCCTACAACCAGCTCCTACAATGAGCAGTTCTTC.

The genes are TRBV7-9 and TRBJ2-7; the D is unclear. The V end was cut by 1 base, the J end by 0 bases, with 7 bases between. CDR1 SEHNR and CDR2 FQNEAQ come from the germline V gene (reference sequence). This CDR3 is 14 amino acids long. The CDR3 loop is CASSLVWPSYEQYF. The CDR3 DNA reads as TGTGCCAGCAGCTTAGTTTGGCCCTCCTACGAGCAGTACTTC. Filled out from reference TRBV7-9 and TRBJ2-7, the complete variable domain reads DTGVSQNPRHKITKRGQNVTFRCDPISEHNRLYWYRQTLGQGPEFLTYFQNEAQLEKSRLLSDRFSAERPKGSFSTLEIQRTEQGDSAMYLCASSLVWPSYEQYFGPGTRLTVT.

The V and J genes are TRBV7-9 and TRBJ2-3; D might be TRBD2 (5 bases). The CDR3 is 13 residues long. Trimming took off 4 bases at V and 2 bases at J, with 7 bases between the two ends. Germline values: CDR1 SEHNR, CDR2 FQNEAQ (reference sequence). The CDR3 sequence is CASSSGNTDTQYF. DNA for the CDR3: TGTGCCAGCAGCTCCGGGAACACAGATACGCAGTATTTT.

V is TRBV9 and J is TRBJ2-1; D not certain. CDR1 SGDLS and CDR2 YYNGEE come from the germline V gene. The V and J ends lost 5 bases and 0 bases respectively, with 12 bases between them. The CDR3 is 15 amino acids. Here the CDR3 reads CASSPTLGSYNEQFF. CDR3 coding DNA: TGTGCCAGCAGTCCCACCTTAGGCTCCTACAATGAGCAGTTCTTC.

The J gene is TRBJ2-2, the V gene TRBV27, with 7 bases lining up with TRBD2. Germline values: CDR1 MNHEY, CDR2 SMNVEV (reference sequence). This CDR3 region has 16 residues. Trimming removed 6 bases from V and 6 bases from J; junction bases left unmatched: 13. The chain's CDR3 is CASSAQPGLPPGELFF. The CDR3, as DNA: TGTGCCAGCAGCGCACAACCGGGACTACCTCCCGGGGAGCTGTTTTTT.

The rearrangement links TRBV7-9 to TRBJ2-5, with 9 nucleotides matching TRBD1. The junction had 1 base not matched to a gene; V was cut back by 3 bases and J by 2 bases. Germline CDR1 SEHNR, CDR2 FQNEAQ (reference sequence). The CDR3 spans 14 residues. The CDR3 DNA is TGTGCCAGCAGCTTTGACAGGGGGCAAGAGACCCAGTACTTC. The encoded protein is CASSFDRGQETQYF.

The chain has TRBV5-6 and TRBJ2-3; no definite D call. Germline V gene data show CDR1 as SGHDT and CDR2 as YYEEEE. This CDR3 has 11 amino acids. V lost 0 bases and J lost 7, with 3 bases in between. DNA for the CDR3: TGTGCCAGCAGCTTGGAGCATACGCAGTATTTT. It encodes CASSLEHTQYF.

V usage is TRBV27 and J usage is TRBJ2-3, with 9 nucleotides matching TRBD2. Germline loops: CDR1 MNHEY, CDR2 SMNVEV (reference sequence). V gave up 1 base and J gave up 6 bases; unmatched junction bases: 8. This CDR3 is 16 amino acids long. CDR3 region: CASSLLAGGRFDTQYF. CDR3 bases: TGTGCCAGCAGTTTATTGGCGGGGGGGCGTTTCGATACGCAGTATTTT.

CDR3 loop: CASTSDTNYGYTF. CDR3 DNA: TGTGCCAGCACCTCGGACACGAACTATGGCTACACCTTC. The chain has TRBV27 and TRBJ1-2; D possibly corresponds to TRBD1 (5 bases). This CDR3 contains 13 residues. The germline V gene encodes CDR1 MNHEY and CDR2 SMNVEV (reference sequence). Trimming took 7 bases from V and 2 from J, leaving 11 bases between them.

This chain links TRBV19 with TRBJ2-7; TRBD2 might be the D (6 bases). V lost 5 bases and J 0 bases, leaving 8 bases between the germline ends. The CDR3 sequence is 13 residues long. Germline V gene lookup returns CDR1 LNHDA and CDR2 SQIVND (reference sequence). The CDR3 sequence: CASSPGDSYEQYF. The DNA of the CDR3 is TGTGCCAGTAGTCCGGGGGACTCCTACGAGCAGTACTTC.

The V call is TRBV27, the J call TRBJ2-5; D is perhaps TRBD1 (6 bases). This CDR3 contains 13 residues. The V end was cut by 8 bases, the J end by 0 bases, with 10 bases between. Germline CDR1 is MNHEY and CDR2 is SMNVEV (reference sequence). The CDR3 DNA follows: TGTGCCAGCCGTGGGGACAACCAAGAGACCCAGTACTTC. Protein product: CASRGDNQETQYF.

This clone has a single count. The chain is built from TRBV4-1 and TRBJ2-7; 13 bases line up with TRBD2. Germline CDR1 is MGHRA and CDR2 is YSYEKL. Trimming took 0 bases from V and 2 from J; bases not matched to a gene: 4. This CDR3 has 17 amino acids. CDR3 in DNA: TGCGCCAGCAGCCAAGAAGGACTAGCGGGGGCCCCCTACGAGCAGTACTTC. It encodes CASSQEGLAGAPYEQYF.

This clone appeared a few times. The chain combines TRBV4-1 with TRBJ1-5, with D perhaps TRBD1 (6 bases). CDR3 length: 13 residues. V was clipped by 6 bases and J by 6 bases, with 12 bases between them. Per germline, CDR1 MGHRA and CDR2 YSYEKL. The CDR3 nucleotides read TGCGCCAGCAGTATCAAGGGGGGTCAGCCCCAGCATTTT. This gives the protein CASSIKGGQPQHF.

This sequence joins TRBV29-1 and TRBJ2-3, with D perhaps given as TRBD1 or TRBD2 (5 bases each). The CDR3 runs to 16 residues. Trimming removed 1 base at V and 4 bases at J, with 18 bases between. Germline CDR1 SQVTM, CDR2 ANQGSEA. The CDR3 DNA is TGCAGCGTTGAAGCGGGGCTAGCAGTTAGGCCAGATACGCAGTATTTT. Amino acids: CSVEAGLAVRPDTQYF.

V is TRBV14 and J is TRBJ1-2; weak D call: TRBD1 (5 bases). The CDR3 spans 12 residues. Trimming removed 4 bases from V and 4 bases from J, with 7 bases in between. Germline CDR1 is SGHDN and CDR2 is FVKESK. CDR3 nucleotide sequence: TGTGCCAGCAGCCCTGGGGGCTATGGCTACACCTTC. Amino acids: CASSPGGYGYTF.

On this clone: Other DNA sequences in this specimen translate into the identical CDR3. The J gene is TRBJ2-1, the V gene TRBV4-1; TRBD2 aligns across 10 bases. Per the germline V gene, CDR1 is MGHRA and CDR2 is YSYEKL. The V gene end was trimmed by 2 bases and the J gene end by 2 bases; junction bases not matched to a gene: 3. CDR3 size: 16 residues. CDR3 sequence reads: CASSQLGLAAYNEQFF. DNA of the CDR3: TGCGCCAGCAGCCAACTCGGACTAGCGGCCTACAATGAGCAGTTCTTC.

This clone was counted between two and nine times. The chain combines TRBV5-5 with TRBJ1-2, with 9 bases that match TRBD1. This CDR3 is 15 amino acids long. Looked up from germline, CDR1 is SGHKS and CDR2 is YYEKEE (reference sequence). V was clipped by 4 bases and J by 1 base; unmatched bases: 5. Here the CDR3 reads CASSRWTGDNYGYTF. In DNA, the CDR3 is TGTGCCAGCAGCCGCTGGACAGGGGATAACTATGGCTACACCTTC.

The genes are TRBV6-1 and TRBJ2-3; tentative D call: TRBD1 (5 bases). V was trimmed by 11 bases and J by 4 bases, leaving 16 bases between them. The CDR3 has 13 amino acids. Germline V gene lookup returns CDR1 MNHNS and CDR2 SASEGT. CDR3 sequence: CALWGQKSDTQYF. For the CDR3, the DNA is TGTGCCCTCTGGGGCCAGAAGTCAGATACGCAGTATTTT.

The chain links TRBV2 to TRBJ2-1, with 9 bases fitting TRBD2. The V and J ends lost 1 base and 8 bases, in that order; junction bases with no gene match: 9. CDR3 length equals 16 residues. Germline CDR1 is SNHLY and CDR2 is FYNNEI. In DNA form, the CDR3 reads TGTGCCAGCAGTGAAGATGCGGGGGGGCCAGGAGATGAGCAGTTCTTC. Translating gives CASSEDAGGPGDEQFF.

This clone was detected only once. This sample also contains other DNA sequences that code for the same CDR3. This chain connects TRBV9 to TRBJ2-5; D is unresolved. V dropped 1 base and J dropped 1 base, with 5 bases sitting between them. CDR1 and CDR2 from the germline V gene are SGDLS and YYNGEE. The CDR3 totals 13 residues. The CDR3 sequence is CASSVRSQETQYF. Written as DNA, the CDR3 is TGTGCCAGCAGCGTAAGGTCCCAAGAGACCCAGTACTTC.

This chain links TRBV4-3 with TRBJ2-1, with TRBD2 matching over 7 bases. Germline V CDR1 and CDR2: LGHNA, YSLEER. V lost 1 base and J lost 4; bases outside the gene matches: 13. This CDR3 is built from 18 residues. The CDR3 DNA follows: TGCGCCAGCAGCCAAGGGCTGGCTAGCGGCCCACTTTACAATGAGCAGTTCTTC. Its protein is CASSQGLASGPLYNEQFF.

This chain joins TRBV30 and TRBJ1-1, with no clear D. Germline V CDR1 and CDR2: GTSNPN, SVGIG (reference sequence). CDR3 size: 15 residues. Deletions cut 0 bases from V and 0 bases from J, with 11 bases between. The chain's CDR3 is CAWSVREPMNTEAFF. DNA of the CDR3: TGTGCCTGGAGTGTACGGGAGCCCATGAACACTGAAGCTTTCTTT.

This chain joins TRBV9 and TRBJ2-1, with TRBD2 identical over 14 bases. The CDR3 spans 15 residues. The germline V gene encodes CDR1 SGDLS and CDR2 YYNGEE. J lost 10 bases, V lost 4 bases, and 7 bases had no gene match. The CDR3 coding sequence is TGTGCCAGCAGCCGGGGACTAGCGGGAGTGGGGGAGCAGTTCTTC. As protein: CASSRGLAGVGEQFF.